This is a list of T cell receptor beta chains from one sample in a study of blood T cell repertoires in COVID-19. Repertoires were generated with immunoSEQ multiplex PCR, while TCRdb's copy carries only in-frame clones and drops some. The sample holds about 180,000 clones; 80% to 90% are singletons and the top ten take 7.5% to 10%. The source material was peripheral blood. The receptor set was obtained from a man over 45 with active or convalescent COVID-19. Both conserved end residues are part of each CDR3. The D gene is left open where the match is weak. The size entry is marked missing in some rows and otherwise reads once, few, many or a size class.

v_call,clone_size,j_call,d_call,cdr3_nt,cdr3_aa
TRBV27,NA,TRBJ2-1,TRBD2,TGTGCCAGCAAGAGGCTAGCGGGAGACAATGAGCAGTTCTTC,CASKRLAGDNEQFF
TRBV7-3,NA,TRBJ2-1,TRBD2,TGTGCCAGCAGCCCCTCTGCGGGGGGACGTAATGAGCAGTTCTTC,CASSPSAGGRNEQFF
TRBV11-3,NA,TRBJ2-1,TRBD2,TGTGCCAGCAGCCCTGGGGGGACTAGCGGCAATGAGCAGTTCTTC,CASSPGGTSGNEQFF
TRBV12-3/TRBV12-4,NA,TRBJ1-1,NA,TGTGCCAGCAGTTTGCGGGATATAGCTGAAGCTTTCTTT,CASSLRDIAEAFF
TRBV6-5,NA,TRBJ2-7,TRBD1,TGTGCCAGCAGAGAGGGACAGGGTTTTGTGTACGAGCAGTACTTC,CASREGQGFVYEQYF
TRBV4-1,NA,TRBJ1-6,TRBD1,TGCGCCAGCAGCCTAGACAGGGCGAATTCACCCCTCCACTTT,CASSLDRANSPLHF
TRBV5-1,NA,TRBJ2-2,NA,TGCGCCAGCAGCCCAAACACAGCAAACACCGGGGAGCTGTTTTTT,CASSPNTANTGELFF
TRBV14,NA,TRBJ2-1,TRBD2,TGTGCCAGCACCCGAGGACTAGCGGACAATGAGCAGTTCTTC,CASTRGLADNEQFF
TRBV21-1,few,TRBJ1-1,NA,TGTGCCAGCAGCAAAACTGACAGGGGATTCACTGAAGCTTTCTTT,CASSKTDRGFTEAFF
TRBV4-3,NA,TRBJ1-3,NA,TGCGCCAGCAGCCACCGAACAGGGTCTGGAAACACCATATATTTT,CASSHRTGSGNTIYF
TRBV19,NA,TRBJ1-1,TRBD1,TGTGCCAGCCTGGACAGGGTAAATCCCAACACTGAAGCTTTCTTT,CASLDRVNPNTEAFF
TRBV5-1,NA,TRBJ2-7,NA,TGCGCCAGCAGCTATCTAGGTGAGGCGGGGCTCGAGCAGTACTTC,CASSYLGEAGLEQYF
TRBV19,NA,TRBJ2-6,TRBD1,TGTGCCAGTACTTGGGACAGGGACTTTGGGGCCAACGTCCTGACTTTC,CASTWDRDFGANVLTF
TRBV10-1,NA,TRBJ1-3,NA,TGCGCCAGCAGTGACAGTTACAACTCTGGAAACACCATATATTTT,CASSDSYNSGNTIYF
TRBV6-5,once,TRBJ1-2,NA,TGTGCCAGCAGTCCGACAGGTGACTATGGCTACACCTTC,CASSPTGDYGYTF
TRBV6-1,NA,TRBJ2-5,NA,TGTGCCAGCAGTGAGGGGGGGCCAGAGACCCAGTACTTC,CASSEGGPETQYF
TRBV5-6,NA,TRBJ1-4,TRBD1,TGTGCCAGCAGCCGGGCGAGGGGGCCATTGTATGAAAAACTGTTTTTT,CASSRARGPLYEKLFF
TRBV10-3,NA,TRBJ2-7,NA,TGTGCCATCAGGGAGACAGGTTACGAGCAGTACTTC,CAIRETGYEQYF